The entry below describes one TCR beta chain. Its antigen is unidentified. TCRdb's copy holds only in-frame clones and misses some; the assay was immunoSEQ multiplex PCR. The data contain some 60,000 clones, about 86% of them singletons. Time point described: week 35, safety follow-up. Every vaccination contained 300 ug of the mutant IDH1 20-mer peptide and was paired with topical imiquimod. Scheduled for weeks 1, 3, 5, 7, 11, 15, 19 and 23, eight vaccinations were given to patients. This sample is part of a study of a mutant IDH1 vaccine in newly diagnosed glioma. The wider study: Treatment recipients were 62.5% male and about 40% female, and their mean age was around 39 years. Patients arrived already treated with radiotherapy, temozolomide, or both, most having had both. Points from the study as a whole: Pseudoprogression seemingly bore no relation to changes in top peripheral T cell clonotypes.

Germline V gene lookup returns CDR1 ENHRY and CDR2 SYGVKD. CDR3 length equals 13 residues. The V gene lost 11 bases and the J gene lost 6 bases, with 19 bases spanning the gap. The source is a man aged 35-49 years with glioma. The rearrangement uses TRBV10-3 and TRBJ1-1, with a weak D call TRBD1 (5 bases). The starting material was PBMCs, obtained from a glioma patient whose treatment included an IDH1 peptide vaccine. The CDR3: CAVRKIGTPEAFF. The CDR3 nucleotides read TGTGCCGTTAGGAAAATCGGGACTCCTGAAGCTTTCTTT.